Below are 8 T cell receptor beta chains sequenced from a single sample in a study of cytomegalovirus exposure and HLA in healthy donors. Sequencing was performed with immunoSEQ multiplex PCR; in TCRdb, only in-frame clones are kept and a portion is missing. This table holds over 200,000 clones, 85% to 90% found once. What was sequenced was PBMCs. The source is a young woman in good health and CMV-seronegative.

For the CDR3, the DNA is TGTGCCAGCAGGTGGACAGCCACAGATACGCAGTATTTT. The encoded protein is CASRWTATDTQYF. The rearrangement joins TRBV6-5 to TRBJ2-3; possibly TRBD1 for D (6 bases). The CDR3 runs to 13 residues. V dropped 6 bases and J dropped 2 bases, with 9 bases sitting between them. The V gene's germline CDR1 is MNHEY and CDR2 SVGAGI.

The V call is TRBV14, the J call TRBJ2-1; D call uncertain. CDR3 size: 11 residues. Trimming left V 1 base short and J 9 bases short, with 4 bases between. Germline values: CDR1 SGHDN, CDR2 FVKESK. The CDR3 bases are TGTGCCAGCAGCCAAGCGGGTGAGCAGTTCTTC. Amino acid sequence: CASSQAGEQFF.

This clone was recorded a few times. The chain carries TRBV27 and TRBJ2-7, with a tentative D call TRBD1 (5 bases). This CDR3 has 11 residues. CDR1 MNHEY and CDR2 SMNVEV come from the germline V gene (reference sequence). With 5 bases removed from V and 3 bases from J, the gap between germline ends came to 5 bases. In DNA, the CDR3 is TGTGCCAGCAGTACAGGCTACGAGCAGTACTTC. Its translation: CASSTGYEQYF.

The gene calls are TRBV9 and TRBJ1-2; 7 bases line up with TRBD1. The CDR3 runs 15 residues. The germline CDR1 and CDR2 sequences are SGDLS and YYNGEE. The V gene end was trimmed by 3 bases and the J gene end by 4 bases; junction bases not matched to a gene: 9. CDR3 sequence reads: CASSAPRGFSYGYTF. Written as DNA, the CDR3 is TGTGCCAGCAGCGCCCCCAGGGGGTTTTCCTATGGCTACACCTTC.

The V and J genes are TRBV7-9 and TRBJ1-1; D perhaps matches TRBD1 (5 bases). The V gene lost 2 bases and the J gene lost 8 bases, with 9 bases spanning the gap. In germline, CDR1 is SEHNR, CDR2 FQNEAQ (reference sequence). The CDR3 covers 12 residues. The CDR3 DNA reads TGTGCCAGCAGCTTACTTGCAGGGGAAGCTTTCTTT. It is translated as CASSLLAGEAFF.

This clone was recorded once. The V and J genes are TRBV28 and TRBJ2-7, with 9 bases lining up with TRBD1. CDR3 length: 15 residues. The germline gives CDR1 MDHEN, CDR2 SYDVKM. V lost 6 bases and J lost 3; bases outside the gene matches: 9. CDR3 sequence (DNA): TGTGCCAGCAGGATGGACAGGGGACTACTCTACGAGCAGTACTTC. Protein: CASRMDRGLLYEQYF.

V is TRBV11-2 and J is TRBJ1-5; D is perhaps TRBD1 (5 bases). Trimming pared 0 bases from V and 9 bases from J, leaving 9 bases between. Germline V CDR1 and CDR2: SGHAT, FQNNGV. The CDR3 consists of 13 residues. The chain's CDR3 is CASSLERGWPQHF. The CDR3 bases are TGTGCCAGCAGCTTAGAACGGGGGTGGCCCCAGCATTTT.

The chain links TRBV7-9 to TRBJ2-2, with a weak D call TRBD1 (6 bases). V was cut by 7 bases and J by 0 bases, with 21 bases left in between. Germline V gives CDR1 SEHNR, CDR2 FQNEAQ (reference sequence). The CDR3 extends over 18 amino acids. The CDR3 DNA reads as TGTGCCAGCAACTCCCGGTCCTTCAGGGGTCCGAACACCGGGGAGCTGTTTTTT. This encodes CASNSRSFRGPNTGELFF.